The 24 T cell receptor beta chains listed next were all sequenced from one sample in a study of identical twins. TCRdb independently ran MiXCR on the 5' RACE reads; one entry per CDR3 protein. This sample has some 600,000 distinct CDR3 sequences, with around 7.5% found just once. These data also formed part of another study, on yellow fever vaccine responses in identical twins.

The sequenced sample was PBMCs. These receptors originate from a woman in her late teens or twenties in good health.

The chain carries TRBV18 and TRBJ2-6; D uncertain. V dropped 3 bases and J dropped 0 bases, with 15 bases sitting between them. This CDR3 region has 18 residues. Germline V gene lookup returns CDR1 KGHSH and CDR2 LQKENI. The CDR3 nucleotides are TGTGCCAGCTCACCTATTGGCGGTAAAGTCTCTGGGGCCAACGTCCTGACTTTC. Translated: CASSPIGGKVSGANVLTF. Full variable domain (missing parts from reference TRBV18 and TRBJ2-6): NAGVMQNPRHLVRRRGQEARLRCSPMKGHSHVYWYRQLPEEGLKFMVYLQKENIIDESGMPKERFSAEFPKEGPSILRIQQVVRGDSAAYFCASSPIGGKVSGANVLTFGAGSRLTVL.

This clonotype was detected many times. The rearrangement joins TRBV2 to TRBJ2-7, with TRBD2 identical over 7 bases. The CDR3 consists of 12 residues. CDR1 and CDR2 from the germline V gene are SNHLY and FYNNEI. J was trimmed by 4 bases and V by 5 bases; bases with no gene match: 2. The CDR3 DNA sequence: TGTGCCAGCAGTCGACTAGCTTACGAGCAGTACTTC. This gives the protein CASSRLAYEQYF. Using reference TRBV2 and TRBJ2-7 for the parts outside the CDR3, the full variable domain is EPEVTQTPSHQVTQMGQEVILRCVPISNHLYFYWYRQILGQKVEFLVSFYNNEISEKSEIFDDQFSVERPDGSNFTLKIRSTKLEDSAMYFCASSRLAYEQYFGPGTRLTVT.

V and J are TRBV21-1 and TRBJ2-1; TRBD1, the table's D call, was not compared with the DNA. TRBV21-1 is flagged as a pseudogene. This CDR3 has 13 amino acids. This chain's CDR3 is CASSNYRGDEQFF. Written as DNA, the CDR3 is TGTGCCAGCAGCAATTACAGGGGCGATGAGCAGTTCTTC.

This chain uses TRBV6-1 with TRBJ2-6; 11 bases are a match to TRBD1. V gave up 6 bases and J gave up 0 bases; unmatched junction bases: 7. The germline V gene has CDR1 MNHNS and CDR2 SASEGT. The CDR3 totals 18 residues. CDR3 sequence: CASSLDGQGASGANVLTF. CDR3 bases: TGTGCCAGCAGCCTTGATGGACAGGGGGCCTCTGGGGCCAACGTCCTGACTTTC.

This chain joins TRBV6-2 or TRBV6-3 and TRBJ2-1; tentative D call: TRBD2 (6 bases). Germline values: CDR1 MNHEY, CDR2 SVGEGT. V lost 4 bases and J lost 8, with 15 bases in between. The CDR3 length is 14 residues. In nucleotides, the CDR3 is TGTGCCAGCAGTTCACCGCGGGGAAGCGATGAGCAGTTCTTC. This encodes CASSSPRGSDEQFF.

This clonotype came up many times. The J gene is TRBJ1-5, the V gene TRBV3-1; D may be TRBD1 (6 bases). Germline lookup yields CDR1 LGHDT and CDR2 YNNKEL (reference sequence). The V end lost 1 base, the J end lost 1 base, and 8 bases lay between the germline ends. The CDR3 totals 15 residues. For the CDR3, the DNA is TGTGCCAGCAGCCAAGCGGGGGCGAGCAATCAGCCCCAGCATTTT. Its protein product is CASSQAGASNQPQHF.

This clonotype has ten or more counts. V is TRBV5-1 and J is TRBJ2-5; possibly TRBD2 for D (5 bases). This CDR3 comprises 15 residues. From germline, CDR1 is SGHRS and CDR2 YFSETQ. The V and J ends lost 3 bases and 4 bases respectively, with 16 bases between them. The CDR3 spells CASSSGRLAGETQYF. Here the CDR3 DNA reads TGCGCCAGCAGCTCGGGAAGGCTAGCCGGAGAGACCCAGTACTTC.

This clonotype was picked up many times. CDR3 DNA: TGTGCCAGCAGAACGACAGGGGGCTCTCAGCCCCAGCATTTT. Amino acid sequence: CASRTTGGSQPQHF. The chain joins TRBV28 to TRBJ1-5, with TRBD1 matching over 10 bases. This CDR3 comprises 14 residues. Germline values: CDR1 MDHEN, CDR2 SYDVKM. V lost 6 bases and J lost 6; bases outside the gene matches: 5. Based on the CDR3 plus reference TRBV28 and TRBJ1-5, the full variable domain is DVKVTQSSRYLVKRTGEKVFLECVQDMDHENMFWYRQDPGLGLRLIYFSYDVKMKEKGDIPEGYSVSREKKERFSLILESASTNQTSMYLCASRTTGGSQPQHFGDGTRLSIL.

The chain links TRBV12-5 to TRBJ2-7; the D is unclear. The CDR3 runs 15 residues. V gave up 0 bases and J gave up 0 bases, with 9 bases separating them. Germline-derived CDR1 and CDR2 are LGHNT and FRNRAP. The CDR3 is CASGLVFSNSYEQYV. In nucleotides, the CDR3 is TGTGCTAGTGGTTTGGTATTTTCAAACTCCTACGAGCAGTACGTC.

The CDR3 DNA is TGTGCCAGCAGTGATGAGGAGGCATCCTACGAGCAGTACTTC. Its translation is CASSDEEASYEQYF. The rearrangement joins TRBV2 to TRBJ2-7; D is possibly TRBD2 (5 bases). This CDR3 has 14 residues. Germline V gene lookup returns CDR1 SNHLY and CDR2 FYNNEI. V lost 3 bases, J lost 1 base, and 10 bases lay in between.

This clonotype was picked up many times. This chain links TRBV28 with TRBJ2-5; 9 nucleotides align to TRBD2. Trimming at V came to 6 bases and at J to 2 bases, leaving 7 bases not matched to a gene. The CDR3 totals 15 residues. Looked up from germline, CDR1 is MDHEN and CDR2 is SYDVKM. The CDR3 bases are TGTGCCAGCAGCCTCCGAGCGGGAGGACAAGAGACCCAGTACTTC. This encodes CASSLRAGGQETQYF. Full variable domain (remainder filled in from reference TRBV28 and TRBJ2-5): DVKVTQSSRYLVKRTGEKVFLECVQDMDHENMFWYRQDPGLGLRLIYFSYDVKMKEKGDIPEGYSVSREKKERFSLILESASTNQTSMYLCASSLRAGGQETQYFGPGTRLLVL.

The rearrangement joins TRBV12-3 or TRBV12-4 to TRBJ2-6; D uncertain. V gave up 5 bases and J gave up 5 bases, with 13 bases separating them. The length of the CDR3 is 15 residues. The DNA of the CDR3 is TGTGCCAGCAGTCCTCGGACCGTCAGGGCCAACGTCCTGACTTTC. This sequence encodes CASSPRTVRANVLTF.

The sample holds many counts of this clonotype. The chain uses TRBV6-2 or TRBV6-3 and TRBJ1-5; the D gene is possibly TRBD1 (6 bases). CDR3 length: 14 residues. The germline V gene has CDR1 MNHEY and CDR2 SVGEGT. The V gene lost 7 bases and the J gene lost 2 bases, with 12 bases spanning the gap. CDR3 loop: CASKHRQGNQPQHF. DNA of the CDR3: TGTGCCAGCAAGCATAGACAGGGCAATCAGCCCCAGCATTTT.

This chain joins TRBV24-1 and TRBJ2-3; TRBD2 matches at 9 bases. V dropped 3 bases and J dropped 0; count of bases not matched to a gene: 9. Germline CDR1 KGHDR, CDR2 SFDVKD. There are 18 residues in the CDR3. The CDR3 region is CATSDISGSTSSTDTQYF. CDR3 in DNA: TGTGCCACCAGTGATATTAGCGGGAGCACCTCTAGCACAGATACGCAGTATTTT.

V gene TRBV6-1 combines with J gene TRBJ1-1; no firm D call. The CDR3 consists of 13 residues. CDR1 and CDR2 from the germline V gene are MNHNS and SASEGT. The germline V and J ends were trimmed by 4 bases and 7 bases, with 13 bases remaining between them. The CDR3 reads CASSGRTPGEAFF. The CDR3 coding sequence is TGTGCCAGCAGTGGAAGAACTCCCGGTGAAGCTTTCTTT.

This chain connects TRBV5-6 to TRBJ2-3, with TRBD2 matching over 11 bases. The CDR3 contains 16 residues. The V and J ends lost 0 bases and 6 bases, in that order; junction bases with no gene match: 6. The V gene's germline CDR1 is SGHDT and CDR2 YYEEEE. The chain's CDR3 is CASSLVRTSGYDTQYF. In DNA, the CDR3 is TGTGCCAGCAGCTTGGTCCGGACTAGCGGGTACGATACGCAGTATTTT.

This sequence joins TRBV6-2 or TRBV6-3 and TRBJ2-5; 8 bases fit TRBD1. The CDR3 has 15 amino acids. Per the germline V gene, CDR1 is MNHEY and CDR2 is SVGEGT. V was pared by 6 bases and J by 5 bases, with 11 bases of the junction left unmatched. The DNA for the CDR3 is TGTGCCAGCAGCGACCCCGGGACAGGAGGGGAGACCCAGTACTTC. The encoded protein is CASSDPGTGGETQYF.

In this sample, this clonotype turned up many times. The CDR3 DNA follows: TGTGCCAGCAGCTTAGACAACTACGAGCAGTACGTC. Translated, it gives CASSLDNYEQYV. The chain links TRBV7-9 to TRBJ2-7; D is uncertain. V shed 1 base and J shed 3 bases, with 4 bases lying between them. Germline lookup yields CDR1 SEHNR and CDR2 FQNEAQ (reference sequence). The CDR3 has 12 amino acids.

This clonotype was recorded a few times. V is TRBV20-1 and J is TRBJ2-1; D gene ambiguous. The CDR3 covers 13 residues. Germline V gives CDR1 DFQATT, CDR2 SNEGSKA (reference sequence). V gave up 5 bases and J gave up 10 bases, with 18 bases separating them. CDR3 coding DNA: TGCAGTGCTCAACAAGTCGTGGGCGCCGAGCAGTTCTTC. It is translated as CSAQQVVGAEQFF.

This clonotype was counted between two and nine times. The V call is TRBV7-9, the J call TRBJ1-1; unclear D gene. CDR3 length: 13 residues. Trimming took 2 bases from V and 8 from J, leaving 12 bases between them. Looked up from germline, CDR1 is SEHNR and CDR2 is FQNEAQ (reference sequence). DNA of the CDR3: TGTGCCAGCAGCTTAAGTGTGGTACCCGAAGCTTTCTTT. It is translated as CASSLSVVPEAFF.

This clonotype was seen ten or more times. The chain uses TRBV3-1 and TRBJ2-2; D tentatively reads TRBD1 or TRBD2 (6 bases each). Trimming pared 4 bases from V and 6 bases from J, leaving 12 bases between. There are 14 residues in the CDR3. CDR1 is LGHDT, CDR2 YNNKEL, per germline (reference sequence). CDR3 in amino acids: CASSPQGGSGELFF. CDR3 nucleotides: TGTGCCAGCAGCCCTCAAGGGGGGTCCGGGGAGCTGTTTTTT.

This clonotype turned up a few times. The chain carries TRBV27 and TRBJ1-3; tentative D call: TRBD1 (6 bases). This CDR3 comprises 16 residues. Germline V gives CDR1 MNHEY, CDR2 SMNVEV (reference sequence). Deletions cut 4 bases from V and 0 bases from J, with 13 bases between. CDR3 nucleotides: TGTGCCAGCAGTTCATCCGGGACAACCTCTGGAAACACCATATATTTT. It translates to CASSSSGTTSGNTIYF.

V usage is TRBV6-5 and J usage is TRBJ1-1, with D possibly being TRBD1 (6 bases). This CDR3 region has 14 residues. Looked up from germline, CDR1 is MNHEY and CDR2 is SVGAGI. Trimming removed 3 bases at V and 0 bases at J, with 8 bases between. The CDR3 coding sequence is TGTGCCAGCAGTTATGGGGACATGAACACTGAAGCTTTCTTT. This translates into CASSYGDMNTEAFF.

This clonotype has just a few counts. V is TRBV5-1 and J is TRBJ2-2, with D uncertain. The germline V gene has CDR1 SGHRS and CDR2 YFSETQ. This CDR3 region has 14 residues. V was clipped by 2 bases and J by 7 bases, with 12 bases between them. DNA for the CDR3: TGCGCCAGCAGCTTTGATAACCCAAACGGGGAGCTGTTTTTT. It translates to CASSFDNPNGELFF.